These 7 T cell receptor beta chains came from one sample sequenced in a study of CD8 T cells in ankylosing spondylitis. TCRdb reprocessed the 5' RACE reads via MiXCR and lists one record per CDR3 protein. Among 180,000 or so distinct CDR3 sequences listed, 11% were seen once. The sample consisted of blood, either unsorted or a sorted T cell fraction (not recorded which). The receptor source for this set is a male donor with ankylosing spondylitis or in good health (not recorded which).

This clonotype has ten or more counts. The rearrangement joins TRBV21-1 to TRBJ2-2; TRBD2, the table's D call, was not compared with the DNA. TRBV21-1 is flagged as a pseudogene. This CDR3 is 14 amino acids long. The CDR3 protein is CASSKGEITGELFF. CDR3 DNA sequence: TGTGCCAGCAGCAAAGGGGAGATTACCGGGGAGCTGTTTTTT.

The sample holds many counts of this clonotype. V gene TRBV13 combines with J gene TRBJ1-2; 9 bases align to TRBD1. The CDR3 runs to 13 residues. Germline CDR1 and CDR2: PRHDT and FYEKMQ (reference sequence). Unmatched junction bases numbered 6, after V lost 5 bases and J lost 8 bases. CDR3 DNA: TGTGCCAGCAGCGCCCACAGGGGGCAGGGCTACACCTTC. This translates into CASSAHRGQGYTF.

This clonotype turned up a few times. This chain links TRBV7-9 with TRBJ1-1; a possible D gene is TRBD1 (5 bases). Trimming stripped 1 base from V and 1 base from J, with 7 bases between. There are 14 residues in the CDR3. From germline, CDR1 is SEHNR and CDR2 FQNEAQ (reference sequence). The DNA of the CDR3 is TGTGCCAGCAGCTTAGTAGGGGAGAACACTGAAGCTTTCTTT. It translates to CASSLVGENTEAFF.

This clonotype was counted ten times or more. The V call is TRBV11-2, the J call TRBJ2-7; D tentatively reads TRBD1 or TRBD2 (6 bases each). Germline lookup yields CDR1 SGHAT and CDR2 FQNNGV. This CDR3 contains 16 residues. Between the trimmed V and J ends, which lost 3 bases and 0 bases, there was a span of 15 bases. The CDR3 coding sequence is TGTGCCAGCAGCTTGTCTTCGGGGGCCGTCTCCTACGAGCAGTACTTC. Residues: CASSLSSGAVSYEQYF.

This clonotype has a handful of counts. V and J are TRBV29-1 and TRBJ1-1; TRBD1 aligns across 12 bases. Germline trimming cut 4 bases from V and 8 bases from J; bases unmatched to any gene: 5. The germline V gene encodes CDR1 SQVTM and CDR2 ANQGSEA. The CDR3 extends over 13 amino acids. CDR3 in DNA: TGCAGCGTTGCGATGGGACAGGGGGCCGAAGCTTTCTTT. Translated: CSVAMGQGAEAFF.

At least ten counts were recorded for this clonotype. The CDR3 region has the DNA TGCAGCGTTGAATACAAAATGGGGCAGCCCCAGCATTTT. It specifies CSVEYKMGQPQHF. The chain employs TRBV29-1 and TRBJ1-5; the D is unclear. V was cut by 2 bases and J by 7 bases, with 12 bases left in between. The CDR3 is 13 residues long. Germline assignment: CDR1 SQVTM and CDR2 ANQGSEA.

The CDR3, as DNA: TGCAGTGCTAGGGATTCCGGGACAGGGGTGAGCTACACCTTC. Protein product: CSARDSGTGVSYTF. The chain combines TRBV20-1 with TRBJ1-2, with 10 bases aligning to TRBD1. The CDR3 has 14 residues. Losses at the gene ends were 3 bases for V and 9 bases for J; bases not matched to a gene: 10. Per germline, CDR1 DFQATT and CDR2 SNEGSKA (reference sequence).